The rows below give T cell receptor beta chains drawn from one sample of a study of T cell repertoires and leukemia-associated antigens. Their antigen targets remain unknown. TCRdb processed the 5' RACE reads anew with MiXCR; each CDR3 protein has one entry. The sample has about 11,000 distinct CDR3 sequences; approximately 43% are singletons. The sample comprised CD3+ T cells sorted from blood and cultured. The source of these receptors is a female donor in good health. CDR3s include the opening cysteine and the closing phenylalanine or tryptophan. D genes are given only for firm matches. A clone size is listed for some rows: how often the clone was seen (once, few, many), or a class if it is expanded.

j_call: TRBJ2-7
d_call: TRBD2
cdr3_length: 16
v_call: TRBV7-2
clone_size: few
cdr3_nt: TGTGCCAGCAGCTTAGGGCCTAGCGGGCCTCGTCGGGAGCAGTACTTC
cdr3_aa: CASSLGPSGPRREQYF

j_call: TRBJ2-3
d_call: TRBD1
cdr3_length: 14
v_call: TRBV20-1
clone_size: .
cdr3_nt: TGCAGTGCTAGCCGGGACAGGGACACAGATACGCAGTATTTT
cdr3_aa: CSASRDRDTDTQYF

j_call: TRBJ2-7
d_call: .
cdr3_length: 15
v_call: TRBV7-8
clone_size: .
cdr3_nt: TGTGCCAGCAGCGATGGAGTAGGGGGTAACGACGAGCAGTACTTC
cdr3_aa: CASSDGVGGNDEQYF

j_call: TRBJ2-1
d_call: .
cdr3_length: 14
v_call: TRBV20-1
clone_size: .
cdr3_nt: TGCAGTGCCAGTGGCTCCTTCTCATGCAATGAGCAGTTCTTC
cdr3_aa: CSASGSFSCNEQFF

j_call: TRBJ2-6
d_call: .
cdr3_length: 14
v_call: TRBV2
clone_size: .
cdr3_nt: TGTGCCAGCAGTAGGGGCTCTGGGGCCAACGTCCTGACTTTC
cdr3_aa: CASSRGSGANVLTF

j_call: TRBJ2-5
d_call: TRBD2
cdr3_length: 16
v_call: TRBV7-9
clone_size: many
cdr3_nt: TGTGCCAGCAGCTTAGGATTGCTAGCGGGAGGAGAGACCCAGTACTTC
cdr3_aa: CASSLGLLAGGETQYF

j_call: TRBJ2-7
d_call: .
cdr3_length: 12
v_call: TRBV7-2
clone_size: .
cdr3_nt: TGTGCCAGCAGCGCAGGACAGCCCGAGCAGTACTTC
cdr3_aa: CASSAGQPEQYF

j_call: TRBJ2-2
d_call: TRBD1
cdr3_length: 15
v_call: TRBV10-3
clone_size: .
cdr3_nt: TGTGCCATCAACATGGACAGGGGAAACACCGGGGAGCTGTTTTTT
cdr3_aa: CAINMDRGNTGELFF

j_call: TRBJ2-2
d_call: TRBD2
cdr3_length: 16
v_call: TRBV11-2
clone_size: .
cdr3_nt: TGTGCCAGCAGCCGTGGGACTAGCGGGAGCACCGGGGAGCTGTTTTTT
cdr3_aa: CASSRGTSGSTGELFF

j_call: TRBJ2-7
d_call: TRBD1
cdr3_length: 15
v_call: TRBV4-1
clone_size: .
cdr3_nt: TGCGCCAGCAGCCAAGCGAGGACAGGGGTCGTCGAGCAGTACTTC
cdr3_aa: CASSQARTGVVEQYF

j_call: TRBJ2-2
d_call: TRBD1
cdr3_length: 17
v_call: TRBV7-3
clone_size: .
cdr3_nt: TGTGCCAGCAGCCCCGTCCCGGGGACAGGGGAGGCCGGGGAGCTGTTTTTT
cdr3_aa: CASSPVPGTGEAGELFF

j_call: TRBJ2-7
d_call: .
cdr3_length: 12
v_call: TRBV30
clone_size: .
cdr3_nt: TGTGCCTGGAGGGGGCTAGTTTACGAGCAGTACTTC
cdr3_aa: CAWRGLVYEQYF

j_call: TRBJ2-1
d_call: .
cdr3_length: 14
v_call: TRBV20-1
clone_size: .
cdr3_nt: TGCAGTGCTAGATCCGGGACTTCGAACAATGAGCAGTTCTTC
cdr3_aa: CSARSGTSNNEQFF

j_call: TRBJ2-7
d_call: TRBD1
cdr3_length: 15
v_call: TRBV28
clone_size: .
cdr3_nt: TGTGCCAGCAGGTGGATCCGGGACAGGACCTACGAGCAGTACTTC
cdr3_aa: CASRWIRDRTYEQYF

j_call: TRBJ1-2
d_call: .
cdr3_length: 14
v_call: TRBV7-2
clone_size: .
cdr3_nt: TGTGCCAGCAGCTTATTGGCGGGAGACTATGGCTACACCTTC
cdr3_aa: CASSLLAGDYGYTF

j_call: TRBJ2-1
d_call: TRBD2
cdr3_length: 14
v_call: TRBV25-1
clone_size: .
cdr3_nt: TGTGTCAGCAGTGAGGGACTAGGGCGCAATGAGCAGTTCTTC
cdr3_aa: CVSSEGLGRNEQFF

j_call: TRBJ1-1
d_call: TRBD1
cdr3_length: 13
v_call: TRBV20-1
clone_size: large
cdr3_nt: TGCAGTGCTTTGACAGGGGGGAACACTGAAGCTTTCTTT
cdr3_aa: CSALTGGNTEAFF

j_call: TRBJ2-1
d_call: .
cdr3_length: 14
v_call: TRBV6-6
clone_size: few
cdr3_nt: TGTGCCAGCAGTTATCCCGGCCTTTACAATGAGCAGTTCTTC
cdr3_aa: CASSYPGLYNEQFF

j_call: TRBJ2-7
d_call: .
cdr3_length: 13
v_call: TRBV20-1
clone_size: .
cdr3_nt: TGCAGTGCTCTGGGAGGCTTTTCCTACGAGCAGTACTTC
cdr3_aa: CSALGGFSYEQYF

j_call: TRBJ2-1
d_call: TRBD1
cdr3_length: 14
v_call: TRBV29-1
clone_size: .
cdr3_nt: TGCAGCTCTGTCAGGACAGGGAATTGGGGTGAGCAGTTCTTC
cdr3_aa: CSSVRTGNWGEQFF

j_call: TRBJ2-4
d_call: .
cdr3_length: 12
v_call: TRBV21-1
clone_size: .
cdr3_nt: TGTGCCAGCTGTACGGGCAAAAACATTCAGTACTTC
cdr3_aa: CASCTGKNIQYF

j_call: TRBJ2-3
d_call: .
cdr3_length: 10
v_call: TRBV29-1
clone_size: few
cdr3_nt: TGCAGCGTTCTTACAGATACGCAGTATTTT
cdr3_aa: CSVLTDTQYF

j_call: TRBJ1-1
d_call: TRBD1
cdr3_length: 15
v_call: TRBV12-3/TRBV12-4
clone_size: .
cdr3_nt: TGTGCCAGCAGTTTGTTGGACAGGCTGAACACTGAAGCTTTCTTT
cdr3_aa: CASSLLDRLNTEAFF

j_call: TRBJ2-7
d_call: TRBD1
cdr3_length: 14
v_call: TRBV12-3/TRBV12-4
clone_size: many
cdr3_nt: TGTGCCAGCAGCCAACAGGGGAGAGTCTACGAGCAGTACTTC
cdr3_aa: CASSQQGRVYEQYF

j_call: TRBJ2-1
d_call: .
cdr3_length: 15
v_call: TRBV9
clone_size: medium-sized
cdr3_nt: TGTGCCAGCAGCGCCCGGGACTGGACCTACAATGAGCAGTTCTTC
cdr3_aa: CASSARDWTYNEQFF

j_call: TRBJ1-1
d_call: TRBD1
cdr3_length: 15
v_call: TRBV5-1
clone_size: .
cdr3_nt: TGCGCCAGCAGCTGGTCGACAGGGATGAACACTGAAGCTTCCTTT
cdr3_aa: CASSWSTGMNTEASF

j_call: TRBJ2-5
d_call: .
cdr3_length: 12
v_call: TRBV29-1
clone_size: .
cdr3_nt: TGCAGCCACCCGGGGGAATCGGGGACCCAGTACTTC
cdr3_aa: CSHPGESGTQYF

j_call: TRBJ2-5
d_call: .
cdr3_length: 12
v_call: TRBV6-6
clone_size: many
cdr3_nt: TGTGCCAGCAGCTCAGGTTTAGAGACCCAGTACTTC
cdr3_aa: CASSSGLETQYF

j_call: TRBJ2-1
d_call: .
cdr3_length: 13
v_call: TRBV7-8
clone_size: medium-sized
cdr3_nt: TGTGCCAGCAGAGGAGGGTGGGACAATGAGCAGTTCTTC
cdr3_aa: CASRGGWDNEQFF

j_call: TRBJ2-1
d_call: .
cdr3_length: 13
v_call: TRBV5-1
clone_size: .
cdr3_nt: TGCGCCAGCAACCCGGACCAGAAGAATGAGCAGTTCTTC
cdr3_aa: CASNPDQKNEQFF

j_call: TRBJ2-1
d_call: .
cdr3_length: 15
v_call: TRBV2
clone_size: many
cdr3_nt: TGTGCCAGCAGTGACGGGAAGGTACTGGAGCCTGAGCAGTTCTTC
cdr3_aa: CASSDGKVLEPEQFF

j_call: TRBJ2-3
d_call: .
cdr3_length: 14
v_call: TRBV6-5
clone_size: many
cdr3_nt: TGTGCCAGCAGTTCTAGTTTCAGCATAGATACGCAGTATTTT
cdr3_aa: CASSSSFSIDTQYF

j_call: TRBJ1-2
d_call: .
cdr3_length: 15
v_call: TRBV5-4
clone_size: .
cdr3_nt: TGTGCCAGCAGCTTGGAGGGCCGGGATGCCTATGGCTACACCTTC
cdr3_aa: CASSLEGRDAYGYTF

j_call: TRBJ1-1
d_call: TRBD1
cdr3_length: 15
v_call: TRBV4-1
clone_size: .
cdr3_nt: TGCGCCAGCAGCCGGGACACCCAGGGGGACACTGAAGCTTTCTTT
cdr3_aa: CASSRDTQGDTEAFF

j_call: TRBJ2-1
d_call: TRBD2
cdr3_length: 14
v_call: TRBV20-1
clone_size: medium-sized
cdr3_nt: TGCAGTGCTTCCGGGACTAGCGGCTACAATGAGCAGTTCTTC
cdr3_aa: CSASGTSGYNEQFF

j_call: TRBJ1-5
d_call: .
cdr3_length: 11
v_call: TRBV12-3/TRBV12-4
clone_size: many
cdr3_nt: TGTGCCAGCAGCCTAAATCAGCCCCAGCATTTT
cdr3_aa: CASSLNQPQHF

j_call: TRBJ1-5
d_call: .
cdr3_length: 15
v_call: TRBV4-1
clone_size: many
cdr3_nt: TGCGCCAGCAGCCAAGTCCAGGGCCACAATCAGCCCCAGCATTTT
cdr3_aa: CASSQVQGHNQPQHF

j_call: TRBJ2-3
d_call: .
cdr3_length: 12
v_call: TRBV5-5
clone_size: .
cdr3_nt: TGTGCCAGCAGCTTGCGTTGGGATACGCAGTATTTT
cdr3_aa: CASSLRWDTQYF

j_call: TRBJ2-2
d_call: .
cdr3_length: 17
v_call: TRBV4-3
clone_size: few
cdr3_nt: TGCGCCAGCAGCCGTGAGAGTAGCGGAACGTTCGGGGGGGAGCTGTTTTTT
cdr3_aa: CASSRESSGTFGGELFF

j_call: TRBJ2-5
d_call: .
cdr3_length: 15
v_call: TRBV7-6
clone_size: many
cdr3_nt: TGTGCCAGCAGCCGTGAGCCGGCTGGGGAAGAGACCCAGTACTTC
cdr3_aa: CASSREPAGEETQYF

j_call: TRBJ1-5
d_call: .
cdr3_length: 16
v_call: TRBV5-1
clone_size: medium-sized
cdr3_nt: TGCGCCAGCAGCTTGGACGGGGGGGCTAAGGGTCAGCCCCAGCATTTT
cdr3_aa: CASSLDGGAKGQPQHF

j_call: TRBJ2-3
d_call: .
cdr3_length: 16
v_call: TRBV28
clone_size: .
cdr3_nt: TGTGCCAGCAGCTGGCCTGAAGGGTCAGGGGAGGAAACGCAGTATTTT
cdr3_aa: CASSWPEGSGEETQYF

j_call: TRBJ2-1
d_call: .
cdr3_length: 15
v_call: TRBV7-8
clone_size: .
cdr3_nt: TGTGCCAGCAGCTTAGATCTTCCCGCCGGCAATGAGCAGTTCTTC
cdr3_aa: CASSLDLPAGNEQFF

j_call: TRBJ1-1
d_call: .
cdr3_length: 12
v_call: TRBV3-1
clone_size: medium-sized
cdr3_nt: TGTGCCAGCAGCGACCCCGGGGCCCGGGCTTTCTTT
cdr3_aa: CASSDPGARAFF

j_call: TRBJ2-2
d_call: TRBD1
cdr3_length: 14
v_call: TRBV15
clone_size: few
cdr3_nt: TGTGCCACCCGTGGACAGGTGAACACCGGGGAGCTGTTTTTT
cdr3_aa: CATRGQVNTGELFF

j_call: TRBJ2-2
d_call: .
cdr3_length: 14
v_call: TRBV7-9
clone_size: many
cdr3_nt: TGTGCCAGCAGCTTCCAGCGGGCCCTCGGGGAGCTGTTTTTT
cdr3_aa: CASSFQRALGELFF

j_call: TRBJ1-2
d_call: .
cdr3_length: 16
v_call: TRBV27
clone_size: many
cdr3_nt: TGTGCCAGCAGTTCCGCAACCCCAACAGCGATCTATGGCTACACCTTC
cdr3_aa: CASSSATPTAIYGYTF

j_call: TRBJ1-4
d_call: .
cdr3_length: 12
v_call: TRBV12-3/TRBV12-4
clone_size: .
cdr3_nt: TGTGCCAGCAGTTCTCTTCATGAAAAACTGTTTTTT
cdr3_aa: CASSSLHEKLFF

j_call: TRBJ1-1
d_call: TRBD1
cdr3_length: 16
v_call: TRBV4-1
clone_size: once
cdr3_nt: TGCGCCAGCAGCCGCGAACTTAAAACAGGGGGGACTGAAGCTTTCTTT
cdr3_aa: CASSRELKTGGTEAFF

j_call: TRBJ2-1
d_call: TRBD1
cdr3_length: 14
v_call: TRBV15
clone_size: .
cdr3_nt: TGTGCCACCAGCACGGGACAGGATAACAATGAGCAGTTCTTC
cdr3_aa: CATSTGQDNNEQFF

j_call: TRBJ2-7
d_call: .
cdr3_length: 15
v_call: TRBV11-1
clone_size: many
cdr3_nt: TGTGCCAGCAGCTCCAGAGAAAAACAGGGCTACGAGCAGTACTTC
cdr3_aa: CASSSREKQGYEQYF

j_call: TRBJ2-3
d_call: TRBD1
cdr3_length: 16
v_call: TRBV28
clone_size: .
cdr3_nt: TGTGCCAGCAGGCAGGGGGACGCCCTCCCACAGAGCACGCAGTATTTT
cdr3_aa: CASRQGDALPQSTQYF

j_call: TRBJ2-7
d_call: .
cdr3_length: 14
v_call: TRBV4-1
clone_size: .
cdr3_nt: TGCGCCAGCAGCCAAGGTCAGTTCATCTACGAGCAGTACTTC
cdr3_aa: CASSQGQFIYEQYF